This TCR beta chain emerged from a study of CD8+ T cells in alopecia areata. Study results and limitations: Besides other cells, scalp samples also yield sequences of resident alphabeta T cells from normal skin. Relative to normal scalp, lesional scalp, especially alopecia totalis/universalis, showed higher clonality.

Worth noting for this clone: What it recognizes is unknown.

As the sequencing template, cDNA was produced by extracting RNA and reverse transcribing it. Profiled with immunoSEQ multiplex PCR; TCRdb holds only in-frame clones, not every one. The sample has some 170,000 clones, 67% seen once; the top ten hold 11%. Collected material from alopecia areata patients comprised lesional scalp punch biopsies and peripheral blood. The sample consisted of CD8+ T cells sorted from blood, taken at week 0. The sequence was obtained from a human donor with alopecia areata.

CDR3 DNA sequence: TGCGCCAGCAGCCCCAGAGTTGGGACCTACGAGCAGTACTTC. Protein: CASSPRVGTYEQYF. The chain combines TRBV4-1 with TRBJ2-7; D remains ambiguous. The germline CDR1 and CDR2 sequences are MGHRA and YSYEKL. V dropped 4 bases and J dropped 2 bases, with 12 bases sitting between them. The CDR3 is 14 residues long.